These T cell receptor beta chains were read from a single sample in a study of T cell responses to AZD1222 COVID-19 vaccine. Profiled with immunoSEQ multiplex PCR; TCRdb holds only in-frame clones, not every one. The table lists around 110,000 clones, less than 90% of them singletons. The sequencing used peripheral blood, collected on day 0 of AZD1222 vaccination. The receptor source for this set is an adult in good health. CDR3s include the opening cysteine and the closing phenylalanine or tryptophan. The D gene is left open where the match is weak. For some rows the clone size is stated as once, few or many, or as a class when expanded; others skip it.

-	TRBV5-4	-	TRBJ2-3	TGTGCCAGCAGCCGGGAGTTCACGAAGGGAACAGATACGCAGTATTTT	CASSREFTKGTDTQYF
-	TRBV28	TRBD1	TRBJ1-5	TGTGCCAGCAGTTCTGCTATCTCGGGACAGGGGGCGCGGAGGCATTTT	CASSSAISGQGARRHF
-	TRBV3-1/TRBV3-2	TRBD1	TRBJ2-7	TGTGCCAGCAGCCAAGATCAAGGGACAGGCTACGAGCAGTACTTC	CASSQDQGTGYEQYF
-	TRBV15	-	TRBJ1-1	TGTGCCACCAGCAGAGATCTGGGCGGCGGAGCTTTCTTT	CATSRDLGGGAFF
-	TRBV21-1	-	TRBJ2-2	TGTGCCAGCAGCATCTCCTCGGGGCGAAACACCGGGGAGCTGTTTTTT	CASSISSGRNTGELFF
-	TRBV5-8	-	TRBJ1-2	TGTGCCAGCAGCTTGGCTAAGATGGGCAGGCTGTATGGCTACACCTTC	CASSLAKMGRLYGYTF
-	TRBV4-1	-	TRBJ1-2	TGCGCCAGCAGCCAAGATCTGGACGGGATCCACTATGGCTACACCTTC	CASSQDLDGIHYGYTF
-	TRBV24-1	-	TRBJ2-5	TGTGCCACCAGTGATAAGGACAGCTTAACCCAAGAGACCCAGTACTTC	CATSDKDSLTQETQYF
-	TRBV11-2	-	TRBJ2-5	TGTGCCAGCAATGTTAAGGGGGGAGCGGAAGAGACCCAGTACTTC	CASNVKGGAEETQYF
-	TRBV3-1/TRBV3-2	-	TRBJ2-1	TGTGCCAGCAGCCAACAGCCCAATGAGCAGTTCTTC	CASSQQPNEQFF
-	TRBV19	TRBD1	TRBJ2-1	TGTGCCAGTAGTACCCTCCCGTGGACAGGGGGCAATGAGCAGTTCTTC	CASSTLPWTGGNEQFF
-	TRBV25-1	-	TRBJ1-1	TGTGCCAGCAGGAGGGACGGGAACACTGAAGCTTTCTTT	CASRRDGNTEAFF
-	TRBV19	-	TRBJ2-7	TGTGCCAGTAGTTCCCCGGGCGTTCGCTACGAGCAGTACTTC	CASSSPGVRYEQYF
-	TRBV30	-	TRBJ1-5	TGTGCCTGGAGTGGGACTTTCAATCAGCCCCAGCATTTT	CAWSGTFNQPQHF
-	TRBV6-5	TRBD2	TRBJ2-1	TGTGCCAGCAGCCTCGGACTAGCGGGGTACAATGAGCAGTTCTTC	CASSLGLAGYNEQFF
-	TRBV27	-	TRBJ1-1	TGTGCCAGCAGTTACGTCCAGGGCAGGGACACTGAAGCTTTCTTT	CASSYVQGRDTEAFF
-	TRBV4-1	-	TRBJ1-2	TGCGCCAGCAGCCAAGAGGGGCACGCCGGGGGAAATGGCTACACCTTC	CASSQEGHAGGNGYTF
-	TRBV10-3	-	TRBJ1-5	TGTGCCATCAGCCCTCATGAGTTTCATCAGCCCCAGCATTTT	CAISPHEFHQPQHF
-	TRBV2	-	TRBJ2-2	TGTGCCAGCAGTGGTTTGGTCACGGGGACCGGGGAGCTGTTTTTT	CASSGLVTGTGELFF
-	TRBV18	-	TRBJ1-5	TGTGCCAGCTCACCCGACAGAGATCAGCCCCAGCATTTT	CASSPDRDQPQHF
once	TRBV30	-	TRBJ1-1	TGTGCCTGGAGTCACCAGGTCGCTGAAGCTTTCTTT	CAWSHQVAEAFF
once	TRBV5-1	-	TRBJ2-7	TGCGCCAGCAGCTCACAAGCCTACGAGCAGTACTTC	CASSSQAYEQYF
few	TRBV10-3	-	TRBJ1-2	TGTGCCATCAGTGATTCCGGGGGAGGAGGTGGCTACACCTTC	CAISDSGGGGGYTF
-	TRBV6-1	-	TRBJ1-2	TGTGCCAGCAGTGAGGTTCTCTACCGGACATCTAACTATGGCTACACCTTC	CASSEVLYRTSNYGYTF
-	TRBV28	-	TRBJ1-2	TGTGCCAGCAGTTTACCCTCACAGGGAGGATACAGCTACACCTTC	CASSLPSQGGYSYTF
once	TRBV6-2/TRBV6-3	-	TRBJ2-2	TGTGCCAGCAGCCGACGTTACCAGGGAGGGAACACCGGGGAGCTGTTTTTT	CASSRRYQGGNTGELFF
-	TRBV7-2	-	TRBJ2-7	TGTGCCAGCAGCTTAGGAGTTATTGACAGACCCTACGAGCAGTACTTC	CASSLGVIDRPYEQYF
once	TRBV7-2	-	TRBJ1-1	TGTGCCAGCAGCCCCTATAGGGCTTACCTTAACACTGAAGCTTTCTTT	CASSPYRAYLNTEAFF
-	TRBV18	TRBD2	TRBJ2-2	TGTGCCAGCTCACCACCTGGGACTAGCGGGGACGGGGAGCTGTTTTTT	CASSPPGTSGDGELFF
-	TRBV6-6	-	TRBJ2-1	TGTGCCACCTTGGGGGGGCGGCGTGAGCAGTTCTTC	CATLGGRREQFF